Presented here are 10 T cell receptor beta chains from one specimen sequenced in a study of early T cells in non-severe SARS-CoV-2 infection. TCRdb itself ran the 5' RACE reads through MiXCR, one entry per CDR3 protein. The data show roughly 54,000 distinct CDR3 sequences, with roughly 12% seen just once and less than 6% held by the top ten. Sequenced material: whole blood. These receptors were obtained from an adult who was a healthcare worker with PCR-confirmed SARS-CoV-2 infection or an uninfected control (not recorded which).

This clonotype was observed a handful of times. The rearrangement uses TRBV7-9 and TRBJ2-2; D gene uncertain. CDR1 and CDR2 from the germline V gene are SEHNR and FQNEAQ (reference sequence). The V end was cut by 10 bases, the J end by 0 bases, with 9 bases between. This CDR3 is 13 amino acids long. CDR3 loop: CATRPSNTGELFF. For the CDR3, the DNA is TGTGCCACCCGACCTTCGAACACCGGGGAGCTGTTTTTT.

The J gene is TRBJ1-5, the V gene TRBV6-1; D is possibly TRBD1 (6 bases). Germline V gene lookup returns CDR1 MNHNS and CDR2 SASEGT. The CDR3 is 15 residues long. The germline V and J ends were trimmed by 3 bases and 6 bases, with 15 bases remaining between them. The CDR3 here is CASSDPPRGGQPQHF. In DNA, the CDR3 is TGTGCCAGCAGTGACCCGCCGAGAGGGGGTCAGCCCCAGCATTTT.

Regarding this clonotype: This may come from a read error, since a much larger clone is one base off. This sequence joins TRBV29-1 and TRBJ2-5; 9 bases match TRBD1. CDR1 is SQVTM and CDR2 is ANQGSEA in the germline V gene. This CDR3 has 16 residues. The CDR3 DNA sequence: TGCGGCGTTGATCCCTCCGGGACAGGGCTTCAAGAGACCCAGTACTTC. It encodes CGVDPSGTGLQETQYF. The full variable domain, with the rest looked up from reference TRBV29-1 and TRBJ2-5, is SAVISQKPSRDICQRGTSLTIQCQVDSQVTMMFWYRQQPGQSLTLIATANQGSEATYESGFVIDKFPISRPNLTFSTLTVSNMSPEDSSIYLCGVDPSGTGLQETQYFGPGTRLLVL.

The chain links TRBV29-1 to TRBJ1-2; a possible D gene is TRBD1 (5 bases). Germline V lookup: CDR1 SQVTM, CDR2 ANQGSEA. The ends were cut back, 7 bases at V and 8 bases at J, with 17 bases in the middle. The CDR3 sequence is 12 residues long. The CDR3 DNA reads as TGCAGCGGGATCGGGGGGGTCGGCGGCTACACCTTC. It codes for CSGIGGVGGYTF.

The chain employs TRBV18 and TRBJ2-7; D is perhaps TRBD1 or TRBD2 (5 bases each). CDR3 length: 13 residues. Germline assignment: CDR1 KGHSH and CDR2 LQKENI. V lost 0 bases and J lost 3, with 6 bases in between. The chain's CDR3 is CASSPPGDYEQYF. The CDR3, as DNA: TGTGCCAGCTCACCACCGGGGGACTACGAGCAGTACTTC.

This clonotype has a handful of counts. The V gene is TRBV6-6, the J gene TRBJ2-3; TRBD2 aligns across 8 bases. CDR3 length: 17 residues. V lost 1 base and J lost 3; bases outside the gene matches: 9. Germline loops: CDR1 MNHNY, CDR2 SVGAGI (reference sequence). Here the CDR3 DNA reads TGTGCCAGCAGTTACTATCCGAGGTTAGCGGGGACAGATACGCAGTATTTT. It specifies CASSYYPRLAGTDTQYF.

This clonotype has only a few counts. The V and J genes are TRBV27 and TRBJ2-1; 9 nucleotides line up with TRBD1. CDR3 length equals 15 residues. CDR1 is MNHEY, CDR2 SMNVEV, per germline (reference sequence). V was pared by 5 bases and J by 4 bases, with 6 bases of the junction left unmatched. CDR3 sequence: CASSQTGTGYNEQFF. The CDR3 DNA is TGTGCCAGCAGTCAAACCGGGACAGGGTACAATGAGCAGTTCTTC.

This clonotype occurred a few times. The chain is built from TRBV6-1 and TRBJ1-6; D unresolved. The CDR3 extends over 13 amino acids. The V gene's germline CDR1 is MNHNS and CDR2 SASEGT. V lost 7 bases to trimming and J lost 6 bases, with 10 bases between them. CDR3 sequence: CASTPHSNSPLHF. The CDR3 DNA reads TGTGCCAGCACTCCTCACAGTAATTCACCCCTCCACTTT.

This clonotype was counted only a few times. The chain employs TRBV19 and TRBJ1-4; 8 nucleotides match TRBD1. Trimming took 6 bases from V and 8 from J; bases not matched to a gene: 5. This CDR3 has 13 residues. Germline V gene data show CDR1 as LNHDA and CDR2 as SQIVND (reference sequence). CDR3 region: CASSGQGREKLFF. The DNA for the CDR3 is TGTGCCAGTAGCGGACAGGGAAGAGAAAAACTGTTTTTT. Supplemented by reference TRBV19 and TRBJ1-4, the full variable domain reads DGGITQSPKYLFRKEGQNVTLSCEQNLNHDAMYWYRQDPGQGLRLIYYSQIVNDFQKGDIAEGYSVSREKKESFPLTVTSAQKNPTAFYLCASSGQGREKLFFGSGTQLSVL.

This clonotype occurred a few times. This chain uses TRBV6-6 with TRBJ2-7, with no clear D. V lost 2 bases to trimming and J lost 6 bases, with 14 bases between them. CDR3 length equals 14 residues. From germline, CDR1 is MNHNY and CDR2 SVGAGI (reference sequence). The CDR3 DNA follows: TGTGCCAGCAGTTACGAGCCAGGTAGCTCCGAGCAGTACTTC. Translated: CASSYEPGSSEQYF.